This TCR beta chain was recorded in a study of cytomegalovirus exposure and HLA in healthy donors. In the PCR, 60 Vbeta and 13 Jbeta primers were used. Produced via immunoSEQ multiplex PCR; TCRdb's table is partial and in-frame only. The sample has approximately 270,000 clones, about four fifths seen once. The germline gives CDR1 SGHVS, CDR2 FQNEAQ. V lost 10 bases and J 1 base, leaving 13 bases between the germline ends. The CDR3 covers 13 residues. This sequence joins TRBV7-8 and TRBJ1-1; the D is unclear. The clonotype originates from a girl aged 2-10 years in good health and CMV-seronegative. The source material was PBMCs. Here the CDR3 reads CATGAGGNTEAFF. Written as DNA, the CDR3 is TGTGCCACAGGTGCAGGAGGGAACACTGAAGCTTTCTTT.